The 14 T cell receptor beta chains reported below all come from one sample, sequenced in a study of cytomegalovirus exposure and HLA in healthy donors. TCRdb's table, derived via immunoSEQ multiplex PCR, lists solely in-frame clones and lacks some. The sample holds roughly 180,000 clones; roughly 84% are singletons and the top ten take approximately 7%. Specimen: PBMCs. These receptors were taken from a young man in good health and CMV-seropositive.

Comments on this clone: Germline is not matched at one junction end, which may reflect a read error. The CDR3 DNA reads as TGTGCCAGCAGCGTAACTAGCGGAGGCACCGGGGAGCTGTTTTTT. It encodes CASSVTSGGTGELFF. V usage is TRBV7-3 and J usage is TRBJ2-2; 8 bases agree with TRBD2. Germline CDR1 SGHTA, CDR2 FQGTGA. The CDR3 extends over 15 amino acids.

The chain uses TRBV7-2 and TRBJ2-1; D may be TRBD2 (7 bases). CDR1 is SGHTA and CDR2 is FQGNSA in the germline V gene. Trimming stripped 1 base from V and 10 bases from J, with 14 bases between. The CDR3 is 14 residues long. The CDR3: CASSLGRGGTEQFF. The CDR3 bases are TGTGCCAGCAGCTTAGGGAGGGGGGGAACCGAGCAGTTCTTC. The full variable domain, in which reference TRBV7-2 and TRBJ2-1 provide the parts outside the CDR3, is GAGVSQSPSNKVTEKGKDVELRCDPISGHTALYWYRQSLGQGLEFLIYFQGNSAPDKSGLPSDRFSAERTGGSVSTLTIQRTQQEDSAVYLCASSLGRGGTEQFFGPGTRLTVL.

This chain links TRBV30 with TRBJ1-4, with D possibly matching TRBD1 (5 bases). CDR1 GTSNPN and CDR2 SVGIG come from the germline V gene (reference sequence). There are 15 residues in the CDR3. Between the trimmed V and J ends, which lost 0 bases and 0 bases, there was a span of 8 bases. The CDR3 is CAWSVQAATNEKLFF. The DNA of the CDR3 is TGTGCCTGGAGTGTACAGGCAGCAACTAATGAAAAACTGTTTTTT.

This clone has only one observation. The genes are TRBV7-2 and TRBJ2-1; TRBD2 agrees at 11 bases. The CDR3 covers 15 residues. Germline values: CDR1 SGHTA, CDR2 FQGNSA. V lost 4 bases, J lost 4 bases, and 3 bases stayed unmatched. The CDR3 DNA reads TGTGCCAGCAGCTCGACTAGCGGGAAGTACAATGAGCAGTTCTTC. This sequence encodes CASSSTSGKYNEQFF.

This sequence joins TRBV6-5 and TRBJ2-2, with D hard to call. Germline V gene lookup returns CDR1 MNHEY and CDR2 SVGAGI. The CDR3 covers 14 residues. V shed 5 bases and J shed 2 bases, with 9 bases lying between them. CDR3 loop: CASSRTTNTGELFF. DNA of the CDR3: TGTGCCAGCAGTCGAACAACAAACACCGGGGAGCTGTTTTTT.

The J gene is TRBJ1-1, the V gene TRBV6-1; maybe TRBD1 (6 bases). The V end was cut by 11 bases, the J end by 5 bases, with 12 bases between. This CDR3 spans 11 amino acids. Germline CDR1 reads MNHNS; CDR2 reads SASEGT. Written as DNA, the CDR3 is TGTGCCGGCCGGGGGGCAACTGAAGCTTTCTTT. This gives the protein CAGRGATEAFF.

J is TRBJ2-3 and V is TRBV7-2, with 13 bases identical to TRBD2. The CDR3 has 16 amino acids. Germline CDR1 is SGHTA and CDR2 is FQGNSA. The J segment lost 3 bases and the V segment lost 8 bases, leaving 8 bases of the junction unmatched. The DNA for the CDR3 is TGTGCCAGCGGGACTAGCGGGATACTATGGACAGATACGCAGTATTTT. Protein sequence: CASGTSGILWTDTQYF. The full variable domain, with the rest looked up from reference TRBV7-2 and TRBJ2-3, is GAGVSQSPSNKVTEKGKDVELRCDPISGHTALYWYRQSLGQGLEFLIYFQGNSAPDKSGLPSDRFSAERTGGSVSTLTIQRTQQEDSAVYLCASGTSGILWTDTQYFGPGTRLTVL.

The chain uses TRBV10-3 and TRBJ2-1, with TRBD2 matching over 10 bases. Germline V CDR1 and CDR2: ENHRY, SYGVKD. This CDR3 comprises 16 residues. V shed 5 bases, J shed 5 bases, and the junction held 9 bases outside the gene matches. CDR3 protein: CAISLLGTSEHNEQFF. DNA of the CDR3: TGTGCCATCAGTCTACTTGGGACTAGCGAACACAATGAGCAGTTCTTC.

The CDR3 coding sequence is TGCGCCAGCAGGGTCGGCAGGGCTTACACAGATACGCAGTATTTT. Translation: CASRVGRAYTDTQYF. The V and J genes are TRBV23-1 and TRBJ2-3; possibly TRBD1 for D (5 bases). TRBV23-1 belongs to the ORF category, with a function that is uncertain. V dropped 6 bases and J dropped 2 bases, with 15 bases sitting between them. This CDR3 comprises 15 residues.

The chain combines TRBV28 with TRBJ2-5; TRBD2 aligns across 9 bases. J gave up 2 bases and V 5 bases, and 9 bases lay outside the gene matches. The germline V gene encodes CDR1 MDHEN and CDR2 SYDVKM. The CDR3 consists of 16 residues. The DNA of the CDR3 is TGTGCCAGCAGTCAAGGTAGACTAGCGGTACAAGAGACCCAGTACTTC. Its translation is CASSQGRLAVQETQYF.

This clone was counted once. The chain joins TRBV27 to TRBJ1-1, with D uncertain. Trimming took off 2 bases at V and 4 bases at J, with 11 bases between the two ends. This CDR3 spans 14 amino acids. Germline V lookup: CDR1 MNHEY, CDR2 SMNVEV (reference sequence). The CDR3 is CASSLKLTGTEAFF. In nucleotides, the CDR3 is TGTGCCAGCAGTTTAAAGTTGACGGGCACTGAAGCTTTCTTT.

In nucleotides, the CDR3 is TGCGCCAGCAGTCATATTATAGAGGACACTGAAGCTTTCTTT. This encodes CASSHIIEDTEAFF. The rearrangement joins TRBV5-1 to TRBJ1-1; unclear D gene. V lost 5 bases and J lost 3, with 14 bases in between. The CDR3 spans 14 residues. The germline CDR1 and CDR2 sequences are SGHRS and YFSETQ.

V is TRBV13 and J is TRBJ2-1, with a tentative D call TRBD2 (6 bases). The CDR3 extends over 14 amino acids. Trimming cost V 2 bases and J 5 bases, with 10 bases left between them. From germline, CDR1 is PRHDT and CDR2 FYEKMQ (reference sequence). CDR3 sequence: CASSLLAAHNEQFF. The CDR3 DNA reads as TGTGCCAGCAGCTTATTAGCGGCGCACAATGAGCAGTTCTTC.

For the CDR3, the DNA is TGTGCCAGCAGCCCCGGGACAGGGGGGCAGTATTTT. Its translation is CASSPGTGGQYF. The chain is built from TRBV7-3 and TRBJ2-3; 11 bases are shared with TRBD1. Germline CDR1 and CDR2: SGHTA and FQGTGA. Trimming took 5 bases from V and 11 from J; bases not matched to a gene: 3. The CDR3 is 12 amino acids.